The 16 T cell receptor beta chains reported below all come from one sample, sequenced in a study of cytomegalovirus exposure and HLA in healthy donors. PCR amplification relied on 60 Vbeta primers (plus 13 Jbeta primers). Repertoires were generated with immunoSEQ multiplex PCR, while TCRdb's copy carries only in-frame clones and drops some. The sample records 100,000 to 150,000 clones, approximately 75% being singletons. Material for sequencing was PBMCs. Receptors were obtained from a woman in her forties or fifties in good health and CMV-seronegative.

The chain recombines TRBV6-5 with TRBJ2-7; perhaps TRBD1 as D (6 bases). Per the germline V gene, CDR1 is MNHEY and CDR2 is SVGAGI. Trimming shortened V by 11 bases and J by 4 bases, and 18 bases separated the two germline ends. This CDR3 spans 13 amino acids. The CDR3 DNA follows: TGTGCCGGAGGCAGGGGACCATTTTACGAGCAGTACTTC. Its protein product is CAGGRGPFYEQYF.

DNA for the CDR3: TGCGCCAGCAGCTTGGATGGGACAGGAAACCCCTACGAGCAGTACTTC. Translated, it gives CASSLDGTGNPYEQYF. The chain uses TRBV5-1 and TRBJ2-7; 8 positions agree with TRBD1. CDR1 is SGHRS, CDR2 YFSETQ, per germline. The J segment lost 2 bases and the V segment lost 0 bases, leaving 7 bases of the junction unmatched. CDR3 length equals 16 residues.

Only a few counts were recorded for this clone. V gene TRBV21-1 combines with J gene TRBJ2-5; the tabulated D call, TRBD1, remains unverified against the DNA. TRBV21-1 is a listed pseudogene. The CDR3 has 14 amino acids. DNA of the CDR3: TGTGCCAGCAACCCAGACAGGAACCAAGAGACCCAGTACTTC. Translated: CASNPDRNQETQYF.

This clone was seen only once. This CDR3 reads CASSQSGGSYNEQFF. CDR3 bases: TGCGCCAGCAGCCAAAGCGGGGGCTCCTACAATGAGCAGTTCTTC. The chain links TRBV5-1 to TRBJ2-1; 8 bases line up with TRBD2. V lost 4 bases, J lost 0 bases, and 3 bases stayed unmatched. Germline CDR1 is SGHRS and CDR2 is YFSETQ. The CDR3 is 15 amino acids.

V is TRBV19 and J is TRBJ1-4; perhaps TRBD1 as D (5 bases). Germline CDR1 is LNHDA and CDR2 is SQIVND (reference sequence). The CDR3 is 15 amino acids. Trimming took off 4 bases at V and 8 bases at J, with 17 bases between the two ends. This CDR3 reads CASSRNPGQGEKLFF. The DNA of the CDR3 is TGTGCCAGTAGTAGGAATCCAGGGCAAGGAGAAAAACTGTTTTTT.

This sequence joins TRBV19 and TRBJ2-5, with 7 bases that match TRBD1. Trimming cost V 3 bases and J 5 bases; bases outside gene matches: 6. This CDR3 has 14 amino acids. Germline V gene lookup returns CDR1 LNHDA and CDR2 SQIVND (reference sequence). Here the CDR3 DNA reads TGTGCCAGTAGTATGACGGGACAGCGGGAGACCCAGTACTTC. Translation: CASSMTGQRETQYF.

CDR3 sequence (DNA): TGTGCCAGCAGTGAGGGCAGGGGTTTTGAGTTGATCTACGAGCAGTACTTC. Amino acids: CASSEGRGFELIYEQYF. The chain joins TRBV2 to TRBJ2-5; D is possibly TRBD1 (6 bases). The better agreement between TRBJ2-7 and the DNA end casts doubt on the J call. CDR3 length equals 17 residues. Per germline, CDR1 SNHLY and CDR2 FYNNEI.

The gene calls are TRBV7-9 and TRBJ2-7; 9 bases agree with TRBD1. The CDR3 runs to 16 residues. Germline CDR1 and CDR2: SEHNR and FQNEAQ (reference sequence). Germline trimming cut 4 bases from V and 5 bases from J; bases unmatched to any gene: 12. Written as DNA, the CDR3 is TGTGCCAGCAGCTCCGCCTCCGGGACAGGGCGAAACGAGCAGTACTTC. Translating gives CASSSASGTGRNEQYF.

Ten or more counts support this clone. The chain uses TRBV18 and TRBJ1-1, with TRBD1 identical over 7 bases. The ends lost 6 bases at V and 8 bases at J; junction bases unmatched: 3. Germline-derived CDR1 and CDR2 are KGHSH and LQKENI. The CDR3 is made up of 11 amino acids. The CDR3 bases are TGTGCCAGCTCGACGGACAGGGAAGCTTTCTTT. Translating gives CASSTDREAFF.

The rearrangement joins TRBV11-1 to TRBJ1-5, with 7 bases matching TRBD1. The CDR3 extends over 14 amino acids. Germline V CDR1 and CDR2: SGHAT, FQDESV (reference sequence). V was pared by 5 bases and J by 7 bases, with 8 bases of the junction left unmatched. CDR3: CASSPGQTSQPQHF. Written as DNA, the CDR3 is TGTGCCAGCAGCCCGGGACAGACCAGCCAGCCCCAGCATTTT.

The V call is TRBV7-6, the J call TRBJ2-1; TRBD2 matches at 10 bases. Germline trimming cut 3 bases from V and 7 bases from J; bases unmatched to any gene: 9. This CDR3 comprises 16 residues. Germline CDR1 is SGHVS and CDR2 is FNYEAQ. DNA of the CDR3: TGTGCCAGCAGCTTGGATATAGCGGGAGGCGGGAATGAGCAGTTCTTC. Its protein product is CASSLDIAGGGNEQFF.

The chain employs TRBV5-6 and TRBJ2-1; TRBD2 might be the D (5 bases). Germline assignment: CDR1 SGHDT and CDR2 YYEEEE. The V and J ends lost 2 bases and 4 bases respectively, with 10 bases between them. The CDR3 extends over 14 amino acids. CDR3 in amino acids: CASSFGNSYNEQFF. Written as DNA, the CDR3 is TGTGCCAGCAGCTTCGGGAATTCTTACAATGAGCAGTTCTTC.

The rearrangement uses TRBV5-6 and TRBJ2-5, with 9 bases matching TRBD2. The germline V gene encodes CDR1 SGHDT and CDR2 YYEEEE. CDR3 length: 18 residues. Trimming removed 0 bases from V and 2 bases from J; junction bases left unmatched: 11. The CDR3, as DNA: TGTGCCAGCAGCTTGGTAGGCGGGAGGGCAATTAATCAAGAGACCCAGTACTTC. Translation gives CASSLVGGRAINQETQYF.

The chain employs TRBV5-5 and TRBJ2-1; TRBD1 matches 11 bases. The CDR3 length is 15 residues. V lost 4 bases, J lost 6 bases, and 6 bases stayed unmatched. Germline CDR1 SGHKS, CDR2 YYEKEE (reference sequence). CDR3 bases: TGTGCCAGCAGCAGTGGGACAGGGGGGTCCAATGAGCAGTTCTTC. The encoded protein is CASSSGTGGSNEQFF.

V is TRBV4-1 and J is TRBJ2-1, with TRBD2 identical over 11 bases. The CDR3 runs to 21 residues. Germline CDR1 reads MGHRA; CDR2 reads YSYEKL. V was pared by 0 bases and J by 12 bases, with 25 bases of the junction left unmatched. CDR3 in amino acids: CASSQDESQGGVVAGGPRQFF. CDR3 coding DNA: TGCGCCAGCAGCCAAGATGAATCGCAGGGAGGAGTAGTAGCGGGAGGGCCAAGGCAGTTCTTC.

V usage is TRBV6-6 and J usage is TRBJ2-1; perhaps TRBD1 as D (6 bases). Germline CDR1 reads MNHNY; CDR2 reads SVGAGI (reference sequence). V was clipped by 4 bases and J by 4 bases, with 8 bases between them. The CDR3 runs 13 residues. CDR3 loop: CASSLQGYNEQFF. The CDR3 nucleotides are TGTGCCAGCAGTTTGCAGGGGTACAATGAGCAGTTCTTC.